A selection of T cell receptor beta chains follows, all from one sample in a study of cytomegalovirus exposure and HLA in healthy donors. Sequencing was performed with immunoSEQ multiplex PCR; in TCRdb, only in-frame clones are kept and a portion is missing. The sample yields roughly 200,000 clones, roughly 85% seen once. The specimen sequenced was PBMCs. These receptors were taken from a woman aged 18 to 35 in good health and CMV-seronegative. The CDR3 runs from the conserved cysteine through the conserved F or W. A D gene is named only where the DNA matches it firmly. Clone size is stated in some rows and not others, as once, few, many or a class when expanded.

TRBD2,TRBJ2-7,TRBV13,-,TGTGCCAGCAGCTTAGTTCCAGCGGGAGAGTACGAGCAGTACTTC,CASSLVPAGEYEQYF
-,TRBJ2-1,TRBV2,-,TGTGCCAGCAGTAGGACCAGGGGCAATGAGCAGTTCTTC,CASSRTRGNEQFF
TRBD1,TRBJ2-5,TRBV10-3,-,TGTGCCATCGGAGGACAGGGGCGGCAAGAGACCCAGTACTTC,CAIGGQGRQETQYF
-,TRBJ1-3,TRBV28,-,TGTGCCAGCAGTTCGACAAGCCCCAGAACGGTTGGAAACACCATATATTTT,CASSSTSPRTVGNTIYF
-,TRBJ1-3,TRBV7-7,-,TGTGCCAGCGATTGGGCGATCTCTGGAAACACCATATATTTT,CASDWAISGNTIYF
-,TRBJ1-1,TRBV28,few,TGTGCCAGCGGGGAGGGAGGGACTGAAGCTTTCTTT,CASGEGGTEAFF
TRBD2,TRBJ2-1,TRBV11-3,-,TGTGCCAGCAGCCTACAACTAGCGGGAGGGCCGGTAGAGCAGTTCTTC,CASSLQLAGGPVEQFF
-,TRBJ2-5,TRBV2,-,TGTGCCAGCAGTGAAGCCGGGAGAGGAGAGACCCAGTACTTC,CASSEAGRGETQYF
TRBD2,TRBJ2-7,TRBV4-3,-,TGCGCCAGCAGCCCCGGGAAAAGCGGGATCTACGAGCAGTACTTC,CASSPGKSGIYEQYF
-,TRBJ2-4,TRBV4-2,-,TGTGCCAGCAGCCAATCCCCAGGTGAACTAGCCAAAAACATTCAGTACTTC,CASSQSPGELAKNIQYF
-,TRBJ2-3,TRBV7-2,-,TGTGCCAGCAGCTTAGCGGCTAGCGTTGCCACAGATACGCAGTATTTT,CASSLAASVATDTQYF
TRBD1,TRBJ1-2,TRBV29-1,-,TGCAGCGTCTGGACAGGACTCAACTATGGCTACACCTTC,CSVWTGLNYGYTF
TRBD1,TRBJ1-5,TRBV30,-,TGTGCCTGGAGTGTTACAGGGGCTCAGCCCCAGCATTTT,CAWSVTGAQPQHF
TRBD2,TRBJ2-1,TRBV4-3,once,TGCGCCAGCAGCCAAGACACGGTGTATGGCGGGAGCAATGAGCAGTTCTTC,CASSQDTVYGGSNEQFF
-,TRBJ1-2,TRBV5-5,-,TGTGCCAGCGGACACCTGTGGCCAGACCCTGCTTATGGCTACACCTTC,CASGHLWPDPAYGYTF
TRBD2,TRBJ2-1,TRBV12-5,-,TGTGCTAGTGGTTACCTTCATGCTCTGGGACTAGCGGTCCACAATGAGCAGTTCTTC,CASGYLHALGLAVHNEQFF
TRBD2,TRBJ2-7,TRBV28,-,TGTGCCAGCAGTTTATCTAGCGGAACCTACGAGCAGTACTTC,CASSLSSGTYEQYF
-,TRBJ1-2,TRBV7-9,-,TGTGCCAGCAGCTTAGAACGGTCTAACTATGGCTACACCTTC,CASSLERSNYGYTF
-,TRBJ2-1,TRBV18,-,TGTGCCAGCTCAGCCAGGGGGGATGAGCAGTTCTTC,CASSARGDEQFF
-,TRBJ2-7,TRBV7-2,-,TGTGCCAGCTCGAGTGGGGGGTCCTACGAGCAGTACTTC,CASSSGGSYEQYF
-,TRBJ2-6,TRBV29-1,-,TGCAGCGTTCCTACTACAGGAGTCCTTAGCTCTGGGGCCAACGTCCTGACTTTC,CSVPTTGVLSSGANVLTF
-,TRBJ2-3,TRBV9,-,TGTGCCAGCAGCCTATTGACTAGCACAGATACGCAGTATTTT,CASSLLTSTDTQYF
TRBD1,TRBJ2-2,TRBV5-1,-,TGCGCCAGCAGCTGGGGACAGGGCACCGGGGAGCTGTTTTTT,CASSWGQGTGELFF
-,TRBJ2-3,TRBV10-1,-,TGCGCCAGCAGCCCCGCCCCCGGTCGTACTAGCACAGATACGCAGTATTTT,CASSPAPGRTSTDTQYF
-,TRBJ2-3,TRBV7-2,-,TGTGCCAGCAGCTCCCAGATGGATACGCAGTATTTT,CASSSQMDTQYF
-,TRBJ1-2,TRBV28,-,TGTGCCAGCTACCCGCCCTCACAGGGATTTCGGTATGGCTACACCTTC,CASYPPSQGFRYGYTF
-,TRBJ1-5,TRBV28,-,TGTGCCAGCAGTTTATTCGGGAGCGAAGGGGGGGATCAGCCCCAGCATTTT,CASSLFGSEGGDQPQHF
-,TRBJ2-1,TRBV7-6,-,TGTGCCAGCAGCTCAACCGGGACACCCACCTACAATGAGCAGTTCTTC,CASSSTGTPTYNEQFF
-,TRBJ1-1,TRBV5-1,few,TGCGCCAGCAGTTCGGGGAGAGAAGCTTTCTTT,CASSSGREAFF